The present T cell receptor beta chain was sequenced within a study of cytotoxic CD8 clonotypes in ibrutinib-treated CLL. Study at large: The patient breakdown showed 10 to 12 relapsed/refractory and around 16 treatment-naive cases, with under 18 IGHV unmutated.

This clone has only a few counts. Its target is not known. Study-level findings and limits: With treatment, public clonotypes, which were uncommon, either contracted or remained stable.

Germline V gene sequence: CDR1 GTSNPN, CDR2 SVGIG (reference sequence). V shed 0 bases and J 6 bases; nucleotides not matched to a gene: 7. This CDR3 is 15 amino acids long. The repertoire was sequenced with immunoSEQ multiplex PCR; TCRdb's copy has only in-frame clones and lacks some. This table has 7,900 or so clones, under 85% appearing once. The sequencing used PBMCs, collected before ibrutinib treatment. This rearrangement joins TRBV30 to TRBJ2-5; 10 nucleotides line up with TRBD2. This TCR was recovered from a human donor with chronic lymphocytic leukemia. The CDR3 DNA follows: TGTGCCTGGAGTGTAAAAGCGGGGGGGCCTAAGACCCAGTACTTC. Translated: CAWSVKAGGPKTQYF.